A single sample gave rise to the 19 T cell receptor beta chains below, sequenced in a study of long-term antiretroviral therapy in people with HIV. Investigators performed immunoSEQ version v3.0 at survey level. TCRdb's copy holds only in-frame clones and misses some; the assay was immunoSEQ multiplex PCR. This table holds tens of thousands of clones, 70% to 90% found once. Sequenced here: unsorted PBMCs, sampled 0.6 years after starting antiretroviral therapy. These receptors originate from a man in his sixties with HIV.

The rearrangement uses TRBV6-1 and TRBJ1-2; 9 nucleotides line up with TRBD1. The CDR3 covers 15 residues. Looked up from germline, CDR1 is MNHNS and CDR2 is SASEGT. Unmatched junction bases numbered 10, after V lost 7 bases and J lost 4 bases. CDR3 bases: TGTGCCAGCACCTCGGACAGGGGCCGCGCCTATGGCTACACCTTC. Translation: CASTSDRGRAYGYTF.

This chain joins TRBV7-9 and TRBJ2-1; tentatively, D is TRBD2 (7 bases). This CDR3 has 15 residues. In germline, CDR1 is SEHNR, CDR2 FQNEAQ (reference sequence). Trimming took 5 bases from V and 3 from J, leaving 14 bases between them. The CDR3 bases are TGTGCCAGCAGCCTCTTGGGAGGGGGCTACAATGAGCAGTTCTTC. Translation gives CASSLLGGGYNEQFF.

This chain links TRBV29-1 with TRBJ1-2; D call uncertain. In germline, CDR1 is SQVTM, CDR2 ANQGSEA. This CDR3 is 9 amino acids long. The ends were cut back, 4 bases at V and 6 bases at J, with 3 bases in the middle. The CDR3, as DNA: TGCAGCGTTGTTGATGGCTACACCTTC. Its protein is CSVVDGYTF.

The chain couples TRBV5-1 to TRBJ2-1; 7 positions match TRBD1. Germline V gene data show CDR1 as SGHRS and CDR2 as YFSETQ. Trimming took 4 bases from V and 9 from J; bases not matched to a gene: 13. The CDR3 has 15 residues. The CDR3 reads CASSHPLDRAGEQFF. CDR3 nucleotide sequence: TGCGCCAGCAGCCACCCACTTGACAGGGCGGGTGAGCAGTTCTTC.

The chain has TRBV6-5 and TRBJ2-7; TRBD1 matches at 7 bases. The junction had 1 base not matched to a gene; V was cut back by 2 bases and J by 6 bases. The CDR3 loop spans 12 amino acids. Looked up from germline, CDR1 is MNHEY and CDR2 is SVGAGI. Written as DNA, the CDR3 is TGTGCCAGCAGTTACAGGGGGCGCGAGCAGTACTTC. Protein sequence: CASSYRGREQYF.

As DNA, the CDR3 is TGTGCCAGCACCTCCCGGGGGGGGACTACCGATTTTTACGAGCAGTACTTC. This translates into CASTSRGGTTDFYEQYF. The rearrangement joins TRBV27 to TRBJ2-7; TRBD2 matches at 8 bases. This CDR3 has 17 residues. Germline loops: CDR1 MNHEY, CDR2 SMNVEV (reference sequence). Unmatched junction bases numbered 18, after V lost 7 bases and J lost 4 bases.

This chain connects TRBV5-1 to TRBJ1-2; maybe TRBD1 (5 bases). This CDR3 is built from 16 residues. Germline V gene data show CDR1 as SGHRS and CDR2 as YFSETQ. V was cut by 4 bases and J by 6 bases, with 22 bases left in between. CDR3 residues: CASSLGLRAGSHGYTF. In nucleotides, the CDR3 is TGCGCCAGCAGCCTGGGGCTGCGGGCAGGGTCGCATGGCTACACCTTC.

The chain joins TRBV4-1 to TRBJ1-5; tentatively, D is TRBD1 (5 bases). The CDR3 contains 16 residues. Germline V CDR1 and CDR2: MGHRA, YSYEKL. V shed 4 bases and J shed 4 bases, with 17 bases lying between them. The CDR3 sequence: CASSRLILGRNQPQHF. The CDR3 DNA is TGCGCCAGCAGCCGTCTCATACTGGGGCGGAATCAGCCCCAGCATTTT.

This chain uses TRBV9 with TRBJ1-2, with 10 nucleotides matching TRBD1. The CDR3 is made up of 15 amino acids. V trimming: 3 bases; J trimming: 3 bases; junction bases outside the gene matches: 5. CDR1 is SGDLS and CDR2 is YYNGEE in the germline V gene. The CDR3 nucleotides are TGTGCCAGCAGCGCCGGACAGGGGGTTTACTATGGCTACACCTTC. Its translation: CASSAGQGVYYGYTF.

The genes are TRBV29-1 and TRBJ2-1; possible D gene TRBD1, 6 bases. V was cut by 8 bases and J by 0 bases, with 11 bases left in between. Germline-derived CDR1 and CDR2 are SQVTM and ANQGSEA. The CDR3 is 13 amino acids. In DNA, the CDR3 is TGCAGCTGGGGGCCTAGCTCCTACAATGAGCAGTTCTTC. Encoded protein: CSWGPSSYNEQFF.

This rearrangement joins TRBV7-3 to TRBJ2-1; 9 bases are a match to TRBD2. Losses at the gene ends were 5 bases for V and 4 bases for J; bases not matched to a gene: 9. CDR3 length equals 16 residues. Looked up from germline, CDR1 is SGHTA and CDR2 is FQGTGA. The CDR3 region is CASSKGGSGSYNEQFF. CDR3 bases: TGTGCCAGCAGCAAAGGGGGTAGCGGGAGTTACAATGAGCAGTTCTTC.

The chain has TRBV2 and TRBJ2-7; D remains unclear. This CDR3 region has 16 residues. Germline CDR1 and CDR2: SNHLY and FYNNEI. V was shortened by 6 bases and J by 0 bases, with 18 bases between the two germline ends. In nucleotides, the CDR3 is TGTGCCAGCAGGAAGGTCCTCCTTTCTAGCTCCTACGAGCAGTACTTC. Protein product: CASRKVLLSSSYEQYF.

V usage is TRBV7-2 and J usage is TRBJ1-4, with D possibly being TRBD1 (5 bases). Germline-derived CDR1 and CDR2 are SGHTA and FQGNSA. The CDR3 runs 14 residues. Trimming removed 5 bases at V and 4 bases at J, with 11 bases between. The CDR3 sequence is CASSPGHSNEKLFF. In DNA, the CDR3 is TGTGCCAGCAGCCCGGGGCACAGTAATGAAAAACTGTTTTTT. The whole variable domain, filled in from reference TRBV7-2 and TRBJ1-4, reads GAGVSQSPSNKVTEKGKDVELRCDPISGHTALYWYRQSLGQGLEFLIYFQGNSAPDKSGLPSDRFSAERTGGSVSTLTIQRTQQEDSAVYLCASSPGHSNEKLFFGSGTQLSVL.

This CDR3 is CASSLIPGRTDTQYF. The CDR3 bases are TGCGCCAGCAGCTTGATCCCCGGCCGCACAGATACGCAGTATTTT. The chain couples TRBV5-1 to TRBJ2-3; D remains unclear. With 1 base removed from V and 1 base from J, the gap between germline ends came to 10 bases. This CDR3 spans 15 amino acids. Germline assignment: CDR1 SGHRS and CDR2 YFSETQ.

The chain employs TRBV20-1 and TRBJ2-2; no definite D call. The CDR3 extends over 11 amino acids. CDR1 DFQATT and CDR2 SNEGSKA come from the germline V gene (reference sequence). Trimming left V 5 bases short and J 6 bases short, with 7 bases between. The chain's CDR3 is CSAAIAGELFF. The DNA of the CDR3 is TGCAGTGCTGCCATTGCCGGGGAGCTGTTTTTT.

This chain connects TRBV25-1 to TRBJ2-5; 8 positions agree with TRBD2. The CDR3 contains 17 residues. The ends lost 0 bases at V and 1 base at J; junction bases unmatched: 7. CDR1 is MGHDK, CDR2 SYGVNS, per germline. The chain's CDR3 is CASSEYGAGELQETQYF. In DNA form, the CDR3 reads TGTGCCAGCAGTGAATACGGAGCGGGAGAACTCCAAGAGACCCAGTACTTC. Complete variable domain (other parts from reference TRBV25-1 and TRBJ2-5): EADIYQTPRYLVIGTGKKITLECSQTMGHDKMYWYQQDPGMELHLIHYSYGVNSTEKGDLSSESTVSRIRTEHFPLTLESARPSHTSQYLCASSEYGAGELQETQYFGPGTRLLVL.

Points on this clone: Because it lacks the conserved phenylalanine or tryptophan at the end, this CDR3 is likely a read error. The chain recombines TRBV27 with TRBJ1-1; 8 positions agree with TRBD1. The V gene's germline CDR1 is MNHEY and CDR2 SMNVEV (reference sequence). Trimming cost V 3 bases and J 3 bases; bases outside gene matches: 3. CDR3 length equals 14 residues. CDR3 in amino acids: CASSFRTGYTEAFL. CDR3 coding DNA: TGTGCCAGCAGTTTCCGGACAGGGTACACTGAAGCTTTCCTT.

The V call is TRBV7-3, the J call TRBJ2-2; 10 nucleotides match TRBD1. CDR3 length: 21 residues. V was pared by 0 bases and J by 4 bases, with 17 bases of the junction left unmatched. Germline lookup yields CDR1 SGHTA and CDR2 FQGTGA. The DNA for the CDR3 is TGTGCCAGCAGCTTAACTCGACCGACCTCAGGGGGACAGGGGACCACCGGGGAGCTGTTTTTT. Translation: CASSLTRPTSGGQGTTGELFF.

The rearrangement links TRBV2 to TRBJ2-1; no clear D. The V and J ends lost 2 bases and 3 bases respectively, with 8 bases between them. This CDR3 has 14 residues. CDR1 and CDR2 from the germline V gene are SNHLY and FYNNEI. This chain's CDR3 is CASSERASYNEQFF. The CDR3 nucleotides are TGTGCCAGCAGTGAAAGGGCTAGCTACAATGAGCAGTTCTTC.